One TCR beta chain is described in this entry. In the authors' methods: Amplification with reference gene primers provided the estimates of nucleated cell counts. Profiled with immunoSEQ multiplex PCR; TCRdb holds only in-frame clones, not every one. That table is the source of V, J and clone size, and D and trimming were worked out from the DNA. The table has some 320,000 clones, around 87% seen once; the top ten hold around 7.8%. This entry is derived from a study of blood T cell repertoires in COVID-19. About the research overall: The samples span acute and convalescent COVID-19 from the United States, Italy and Spain.

This receptor was identified in a woman in her forties or fifties who had recovered from COVID-19. Specimen: peripheral blood.

CDR3 in amino acids: CASSTGGGGSAFF. CDR3 sequence (DNA): TGTGCCAGCAGCACCGGCGGCGGTGGAAGTGCTTTCTTT. The rearrangement links TRBV11-1 to TRBJ1-1; D is undetermined. This CDR3 contains 13 residues. Germline CDR1 SGHAT, CDR2 FQDESV (reference sequence). The V end was cut by 5 bases, the J end by 11 bases, with 18 bases between.